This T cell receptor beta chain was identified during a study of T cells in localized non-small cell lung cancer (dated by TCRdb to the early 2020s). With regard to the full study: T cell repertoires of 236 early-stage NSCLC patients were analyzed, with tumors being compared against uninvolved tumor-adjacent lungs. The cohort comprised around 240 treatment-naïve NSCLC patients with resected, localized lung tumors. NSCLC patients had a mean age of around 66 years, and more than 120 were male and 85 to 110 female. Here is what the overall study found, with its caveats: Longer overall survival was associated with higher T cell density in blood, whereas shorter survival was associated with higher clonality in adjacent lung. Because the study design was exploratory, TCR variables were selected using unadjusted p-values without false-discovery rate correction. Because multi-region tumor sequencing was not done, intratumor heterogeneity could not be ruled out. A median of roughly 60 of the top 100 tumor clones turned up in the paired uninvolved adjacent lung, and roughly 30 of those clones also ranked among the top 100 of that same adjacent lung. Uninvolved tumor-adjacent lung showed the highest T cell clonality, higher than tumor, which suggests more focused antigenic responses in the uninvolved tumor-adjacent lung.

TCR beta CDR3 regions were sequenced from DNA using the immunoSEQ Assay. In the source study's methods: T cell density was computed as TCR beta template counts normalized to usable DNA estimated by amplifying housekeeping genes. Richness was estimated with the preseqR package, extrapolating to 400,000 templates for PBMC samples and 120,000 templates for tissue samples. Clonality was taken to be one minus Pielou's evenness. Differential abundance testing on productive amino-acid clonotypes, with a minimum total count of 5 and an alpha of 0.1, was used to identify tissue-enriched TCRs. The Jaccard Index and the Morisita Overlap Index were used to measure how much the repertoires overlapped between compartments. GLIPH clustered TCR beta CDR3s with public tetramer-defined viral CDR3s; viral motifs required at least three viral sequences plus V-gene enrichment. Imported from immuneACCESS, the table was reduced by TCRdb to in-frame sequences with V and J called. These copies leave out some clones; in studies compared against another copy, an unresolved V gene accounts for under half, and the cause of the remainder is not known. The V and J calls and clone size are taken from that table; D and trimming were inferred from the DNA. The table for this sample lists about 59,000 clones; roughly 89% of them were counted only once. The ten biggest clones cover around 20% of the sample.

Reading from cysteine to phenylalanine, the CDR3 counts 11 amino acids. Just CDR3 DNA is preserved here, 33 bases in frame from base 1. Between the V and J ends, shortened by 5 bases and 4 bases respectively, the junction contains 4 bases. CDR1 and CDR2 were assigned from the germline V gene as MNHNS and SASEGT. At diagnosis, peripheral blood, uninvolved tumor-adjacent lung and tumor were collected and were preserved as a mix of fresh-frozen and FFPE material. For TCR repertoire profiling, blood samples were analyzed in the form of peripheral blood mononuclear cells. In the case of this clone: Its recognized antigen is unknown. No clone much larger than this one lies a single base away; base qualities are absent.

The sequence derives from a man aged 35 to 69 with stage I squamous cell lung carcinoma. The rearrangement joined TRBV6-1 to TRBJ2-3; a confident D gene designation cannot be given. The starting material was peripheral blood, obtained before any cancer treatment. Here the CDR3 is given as CASSHSDTQYF. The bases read TGTGCCAGCAGTCATTCAGATACGCAGTATTTT.